Each of the 9 T cell receptor beta chains below was sequenced from the same sample in a study of PD-1 blockade in classical Hodgkin lymphoma. Documented time point: cycle 4 day 1 (C4D1), after six to seven weeks of nivolumab. The patients all showed relapse after autologous stem cell transplantation, while their brentuximab vedotin exposure varied. With magnetic negative selection, CD4+ T cells were purified from PBMCs that had been thawed. The data were produced by immunoSEQ multiplex PCR, yet TCRdb's version contains in-frame clones alone and is incomplete. The sample has 25,000 to 30,000 clones; approximately 80% are singletons. Here the sequenced sample was CD4+ T cells from blood, taken before the fourth cycle of nivolumab. The origin of the receptors is a human donor with classical Hodgkin lymphoma.

This clone was seen only once. This chain uses TRBV10-3 with TRBJ2-2; 8 bases agree with TRBD2. Germline V gives CDR1 ENHRY, CDR2 SYGVKD. The junction had 8 bases not matched to a gene; V was cut back by 2 bases and J by 6 bases. The CDR3 consists of 16 residues. This CDR3 reads CAISEEIAGLAGELFF. CDR3 nucleotides: TGTGCCATCAGTGAGGAAATAGCGGGATTAGCCGGGGAGCTGTTTTTT.

This rearrangement joins TRBV7-2 to TRBJ2-5; maybe TRBD1 (5 bases). Germline V gene data show CDR1 as SGHTA and CDR2 as FQGNSA. The V and J ends lost 1 base and 5 bases respectively, with 8 bases between them. This CDR3 is built from 13 residues. The CDR3 nucleotides are TGTGCCAGCAGCTTAGAGGGGCGCGAGACCCAGTACTTC. Amino acids: CASSLEGRETQYF.

V gene TRBV5-8 combines with J gene TRBJ2-3; no definite D call. Germline V gene sequence: CDR1 SGHTS, CDR2 YDEGEE. V gave up 0 bases and J gave up 2 bases, with 7 bases separating them. This CDR3 has 14 residues. The CDR3: CASSLERPTDTQYF. The CDR3 region has the DNA TGTGCCAGCAGCTTGGAACGACCCACAGATACGCAGTATTTT.

Concerning this clone itself: Germline and junction disagree at one end, which may indicate a read error. V gene TRBV6-1 combines with J gene TRBJ2-4, with 9 bases identical to TRBD2. The CDR3 is 14 amino acids. Germline V gene lookup returns CDR1 MNHNS and CDR2 SASEGT. CDR3 sequence (DNA): TGTGCCAGCATCTTGGAGGTAGCGGGGGCCTCAAGGCACTTC. This encodes CASILEVAGASRHF.

V gene TRBV6-5 combines with J gene TRBJ1-1; D is undetermined. Trimming took off 5 bases at V and 1 base at J, with 8 bases between the two ends. Germline loops: CDR1 MNHEY, CDR2 SVGAGI. The CDR3 contains 13 residues. The CDR3 protein is CASSKNRNTEAFF. DNA for the CDR3: TGTGCCAGCAGTAAAAACAGGAACACTGAAGCTTTCTTT.

The chain combines TRBV19 with TRBJ1-5; 11 nucleotides align to TRBD1. Losses at the gene ends were 2 bases for V and 2 bases for J; bases not matched to a gene: 5. This CDR3 is built from 17 residues. Germline V gives CDR1 LNHDA, CDR2 SQIVND (reference sequence). CDR3 sequence reads: CASSIRTGGAGNQPQHF. For the CDR3, the DNA is TGTGCCAGTAGTATACGGACAGGGGGCGCAGGCAATCAGCCCCAGCATTTT.

The chain carries TRBV28 and TRBJ1-2; no definite D call. This CDR3 comprises 15 residues. Germline V lookup: CDR1 MDHEN, CDR2 SYDVKM. The V end was cut by 2 bases, the J end by 6 bases, with 16 bases between. CDR3 in amino acids: CASSLMVKYVNGYTF. DNA for the CDR3: TGTGCCAGCAGTTTAATGGTCAAGTACGTGAATGGCTACACCTTC.

The chain recombines TRBV2 with TRBJ1-2; D gene unclear. V was shortened by 3 bases and J by 0 bases, with 8 bases between the two germline ends. Germline lookup yields CDR1 SNHLY and CDR2 FYNNEI. The CDR3 totals 14 residues. CDR3 DNA sequence: TGTGCCAGCAGTGATCGGAGGACTAACTATGGCTACACCTTC. Residues: CASSDRRTNYGYTF.

J is TRBJ2-5 and V is TRBV18; unclear D gene. This CDR3 region has 15 residues. Trimming shortened V by 1 base and J by 3 bases, and 12 bases separated the two germline ends. Germline CDR1 is KGHSH and CDR2 is LQKENI. The CDR3 region is CASSPRIGTEETQYF. DNA for the CDR3: TGTGCCAGCTCACCACGAATAGGCACCGAAGAGACCCAGTACTTC.